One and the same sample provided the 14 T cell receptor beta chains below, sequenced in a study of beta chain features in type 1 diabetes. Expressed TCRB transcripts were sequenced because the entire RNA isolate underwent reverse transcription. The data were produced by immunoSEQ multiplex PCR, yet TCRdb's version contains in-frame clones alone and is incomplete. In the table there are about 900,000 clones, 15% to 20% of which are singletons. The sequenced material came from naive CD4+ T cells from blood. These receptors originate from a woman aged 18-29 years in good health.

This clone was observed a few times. The CDR3 nucleotides are TGTGCCAGCAGGGAAAGTTGGGGGCGCGCGTACGAGCAGTACTTC. As protein: CASRESWGRAYEQYF. The rearrangement links TRBV27 to TRBJ2-7, with a weak D call TRBD1 (6 bases). Germline assignment: CDR1 MNHEY and CDR2 SMNVEV (reference sequence). Trimming took off 6 bases at V and 4 bases at J, with 19 bases between the two ends. The length of the CDR3 is 15 residues.

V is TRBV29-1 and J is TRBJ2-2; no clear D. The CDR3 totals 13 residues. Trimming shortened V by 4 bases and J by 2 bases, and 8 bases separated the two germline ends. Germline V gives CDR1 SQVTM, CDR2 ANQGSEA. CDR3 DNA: TGCAGCGTTGCCCGCCTCAACACCGGGGAGCTGTTTTTT. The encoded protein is CSVARLNTGELFF.

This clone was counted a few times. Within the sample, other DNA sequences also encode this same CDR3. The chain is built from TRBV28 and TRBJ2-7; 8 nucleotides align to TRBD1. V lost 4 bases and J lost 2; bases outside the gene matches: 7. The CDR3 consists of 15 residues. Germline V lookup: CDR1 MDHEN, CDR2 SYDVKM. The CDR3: CASSSPGQATYEQYF. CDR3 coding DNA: TGTGCCAGCAGTTCTCCGGGACAGGCGACCTACGAGCAGTACTTC.

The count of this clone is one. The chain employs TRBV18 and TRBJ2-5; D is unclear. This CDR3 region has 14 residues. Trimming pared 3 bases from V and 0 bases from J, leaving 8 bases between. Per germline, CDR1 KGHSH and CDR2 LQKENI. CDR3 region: CASSPVGYQETQYF. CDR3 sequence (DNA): TGTGCCAGCTCACCGGTAGGGTACCAAGAGACCCAGTACTTC.

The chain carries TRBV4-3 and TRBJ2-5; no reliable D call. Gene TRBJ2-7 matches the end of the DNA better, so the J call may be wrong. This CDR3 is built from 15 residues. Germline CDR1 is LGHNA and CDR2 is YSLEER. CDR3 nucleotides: TGCGCCAGCAGCCAAGACATCGGCTTACAGTACGAGCAGTACTTC. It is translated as CASSQDIGLQYEQYF.

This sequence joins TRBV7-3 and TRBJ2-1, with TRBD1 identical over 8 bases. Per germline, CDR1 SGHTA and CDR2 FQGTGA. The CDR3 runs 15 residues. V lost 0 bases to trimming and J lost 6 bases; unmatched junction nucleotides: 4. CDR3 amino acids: CASSLTRTGTNEQFF. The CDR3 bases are TGTGCCAGCAGCTTAACCCGGACAGGGACCAATGAGCAGTTCTTC.

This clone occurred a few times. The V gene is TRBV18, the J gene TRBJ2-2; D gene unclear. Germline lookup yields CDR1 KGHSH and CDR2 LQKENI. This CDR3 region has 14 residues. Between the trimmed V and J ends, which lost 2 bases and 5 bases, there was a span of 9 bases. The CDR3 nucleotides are TGTGCCAGCTCACCAAGAGAGACTACCGGGGAGCTGTTTTTT. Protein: CASSPRETTGELFF.

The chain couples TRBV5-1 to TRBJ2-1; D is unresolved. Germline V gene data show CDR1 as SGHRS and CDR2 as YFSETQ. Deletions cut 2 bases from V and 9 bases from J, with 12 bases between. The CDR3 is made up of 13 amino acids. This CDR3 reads CASSFPGRAEQFF. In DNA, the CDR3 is TGCGCCAGCAGCTTCCCGGGCCGGGCTGAGCAGTTCTTC.

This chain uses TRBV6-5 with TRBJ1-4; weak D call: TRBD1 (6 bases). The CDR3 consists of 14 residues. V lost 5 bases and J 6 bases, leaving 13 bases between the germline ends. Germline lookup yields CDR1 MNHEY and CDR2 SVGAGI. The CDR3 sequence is CASSSTGSDEKLFF. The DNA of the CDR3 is TGTGCCAGCAGTAGCACAGGGTCTGATGAAAAACTGTTTTTT.

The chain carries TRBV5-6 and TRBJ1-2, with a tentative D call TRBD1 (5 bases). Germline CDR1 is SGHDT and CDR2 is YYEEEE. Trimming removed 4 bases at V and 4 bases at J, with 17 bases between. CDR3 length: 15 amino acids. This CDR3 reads CASSKDPVGGYGYTF. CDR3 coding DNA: TGTGCCAGCAGCAAAGACCCGGTCGGGGGCTATGGCTACACCTTC. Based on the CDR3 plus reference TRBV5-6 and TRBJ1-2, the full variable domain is DAGVTQSPTHLIKTRGQQVTLRCSPKSGHDTVSWYQQALGQGPQFIFQYYEEEERQRGNFPDRFSGHQFPNYSSELNVNALLLGDSALYLCASSKDPVGGYGYTFGSGTRLTVV.

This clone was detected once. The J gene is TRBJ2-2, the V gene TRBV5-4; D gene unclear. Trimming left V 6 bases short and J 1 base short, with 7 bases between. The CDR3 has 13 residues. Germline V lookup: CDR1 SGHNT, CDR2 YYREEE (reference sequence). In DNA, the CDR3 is TGTGCCAGCAACAATGTGAACACCGGGGAGCTGTTTTTT. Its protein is CASNNVNTGELFF.

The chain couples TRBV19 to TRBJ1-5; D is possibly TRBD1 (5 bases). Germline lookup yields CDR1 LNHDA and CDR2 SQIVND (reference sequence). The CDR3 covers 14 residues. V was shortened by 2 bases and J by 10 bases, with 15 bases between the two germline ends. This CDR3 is CASSIRGERNPQHF. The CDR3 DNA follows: TGTGCCAGTAGTATACGGGGGGAACGCAACCCCCAGCATTTT.

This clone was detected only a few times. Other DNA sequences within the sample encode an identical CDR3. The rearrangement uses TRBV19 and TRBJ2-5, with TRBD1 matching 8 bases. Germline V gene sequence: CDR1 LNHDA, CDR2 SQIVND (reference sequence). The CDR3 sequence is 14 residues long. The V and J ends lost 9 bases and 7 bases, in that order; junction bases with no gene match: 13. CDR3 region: CASSPGQVPGTQYF. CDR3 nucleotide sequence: TGTGCCAGCAGCCCGGGACAGGTACCCGGGACCCAGTACTTC.

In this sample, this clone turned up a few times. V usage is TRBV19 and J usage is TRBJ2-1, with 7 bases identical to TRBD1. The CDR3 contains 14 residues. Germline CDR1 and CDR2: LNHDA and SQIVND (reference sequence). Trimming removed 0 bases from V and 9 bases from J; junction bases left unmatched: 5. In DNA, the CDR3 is TGTGCCAGTAGTATAGAACGGACAGGCGCTGAGCAGTTCTTC. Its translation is CASSIERTGAEQFF.